A selection of T cell receptor beta chains follows, all from one sample in a study of blood T cell repertoires in COVID-19. Here immunoSEQ multiplex PCR was the method, and the copy in TCRdb shows in-frame clones only, minus some. The sample lists approximately 170,000 clones, about 83% occurring once. The source material was peripheral blood. The receptor source for this set is a man aged 40-49 years who had recovered from COVID-19. Both conserved end residues are part of each CDR3. A D gene is named only where the DNA matches it firmly. Only some rows state a clone size, as once, few, many or a class for expanded clones.

j_gene,abundance,v_gene,d_gene,CDR3aa,CDR3nt
TRBJ2-6,.,TRBV24-1,.,CATSDWTDSGANVLTF,TGTGCCACCAGTGATTGGACAGACTCTGGGGCCAACGTCCTGACTTTC
TRBJ2-1,.,TRBV28,TRBD2,CASSSAGVSENEQFF,TGTGCCAGCAGTTCTGCGGGAGTGAGTGAGAATGAGCAGTTCTTC
TRBJ2-2,few,TRBV7-9,TRBD2,CASSLRLAATGELFF,TGTGCCAGCAGCTTGAGACTAGCAGCCACCGGGGAGCTGTTTTTT
TRBJ2-5,.,TRBV4-2,.,CASSQETGGGQETQYF,TGTGCCAGCAGCCAAGAAACAGGGGGGGGACAAGAGACCCAGTACTTC
TRBJ1-6,.,TRBV2,.,CAIGQPNSPLHF,TGTGCCATCGGACAGCCGAATTCACCCCTCCACTTT
TRBJ2-5,.,TRBV5-1,TRBD1,CASSGGTGGLETQYF,TGCGCCAGCAGCGGGGGGACAGGGGGTCTAGAGACCCAGTACTTC
TRBJ1-2,.,TRBV28,TRBD1,CASSSGGVGGYTF,TGTGCCAGCAGTTCAGGGGGAGTGGGTGGCTACACCTTC
TRBJ2-3,few,TRBV5-6,.,CASSLSVASGLDTQYF,TGTGCCAGCAGCTTGTCAGTAGCCAGCGGGTTAGATACGCAGTATTTT
TRBJ2-3,.,TRBV7-2,.,CASSPLDSNTDTQYF,TGTGCCAGCAGCCCGCTGGACTCAAACACAGATACGCAGTATTTT
TRBJ2-1,few,TRBV24-1,.,CATSDSTVDEQFF,TGTGCCACCAGTGACAGTACCGTGGATGAGCAGTTCTTC
TRBJ2-1,.,TRBV3-1/TRBV3-2,TRBD2,CASSRARGSSYNEQFF,TGTGCCAGCAGCAGGGCCCGCGGGAGCTCCTACAATGAGCAGTTCTTC
TRBJ2-5,.,TRBV5-1,.,CASSKPSGVAGETQYF,TGCGCCAGCAGTAAACCCTCCGGAGTAGCCGGGGAGACCCAGTACTTC
TRBJ1-5,.,TRBV30,.,CAWRAGVGSNQPQHF,TGTGCCTGGAGAGCAGGGGTAGGTAGCAATCAGCCCCAGCATTTT